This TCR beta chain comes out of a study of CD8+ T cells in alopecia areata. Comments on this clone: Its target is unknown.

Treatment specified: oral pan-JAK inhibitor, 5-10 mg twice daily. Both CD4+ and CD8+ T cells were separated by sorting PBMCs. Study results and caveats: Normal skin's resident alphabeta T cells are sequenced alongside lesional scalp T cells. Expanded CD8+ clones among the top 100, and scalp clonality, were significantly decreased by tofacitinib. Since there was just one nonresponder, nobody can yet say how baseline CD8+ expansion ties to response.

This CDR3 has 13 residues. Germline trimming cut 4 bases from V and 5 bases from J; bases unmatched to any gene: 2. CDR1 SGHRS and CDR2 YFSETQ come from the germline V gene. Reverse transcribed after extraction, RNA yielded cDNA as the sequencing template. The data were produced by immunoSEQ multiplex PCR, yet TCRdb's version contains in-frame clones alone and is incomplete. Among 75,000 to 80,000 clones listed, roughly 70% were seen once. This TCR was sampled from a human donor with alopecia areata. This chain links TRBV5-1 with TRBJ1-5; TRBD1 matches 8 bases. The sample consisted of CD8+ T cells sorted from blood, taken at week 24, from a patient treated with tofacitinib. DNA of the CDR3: TGCGCCAGCAGCAGGACAGGGTATCAGCCCCAGCATTTT. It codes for CASSRTGYQPQHF.